Presented here are 19 T cell receptor beta chains from one specimen sequenced in a study of CD4 and CD8 cells across lung adenocarcinoma regions. TCRdb re-analysed the PCR reads in MiXCR, keeping a single row per CDR3 protein. This table has some 27,000 distinct CDR3 sequences, 50% to 55% appearing once. The source material was CD8+ T cells from the center of a lung tumor. The source is a male donor with lung adenocarcinoma. The CD4 and CD8 labels of this study may be unreliable.

The V gene is TRBV6-1, the J gene TRBJ2-1; perhaps TRBD2 as D (6 bases). Matching the DNA end better, TRBJ2-7 makes the J call doubtful. CDR3 size: 16 residues. Germline CDR1 MNHNS, CDR2 SASEGT. In DNA, the CDR3 is TGTGCCAGCAGTGGAGCCGGGAGCCGGGTCGGAGATACGCAGTACTTC. Encoded protein: CASSGAGSRVGDTQYF.

Note on this clonotype: A read error may produce the germline difference seen at one junction end. This rearrangement joins TRBV10-1 to TRBJ2-5, with D possibly matching TRBD2 (5 bases). Germline V CDR1 and CDR2: WNHNN, SYGVQD (reference sequence). This CDR3 spans 14 amino acids. DNA of the CDR3: TGCGCGGGCAGTGAGGGCCATGACACAGAGACCCAGTACTTT. It translates to CAGSEGHDTETQYF.

The chain joins TRBV12-3 or TRBV12-4 to TRBJ1-5; 8 nucleotides align to TRBD1. V lost 5 bases and J lost 3; bases outside the gene matches: 3. The length of the CDR3 is 14 residues. CDR3 nucleotides: TGTGCCAGCAGTCAGGACAGGGCCAATCAGCCCCAGCATTTT. The encoded protein is CASSQDRANQPQHF.

This clonotype was seen a few times. The chain recombines TRBV30 with TRBJ1-1; D ambiguous. This CDR3 comprises 12 residues. The V gene lost 0 bases and the J gene lost 1 base, with 3 bases spanning the gap. Germline V gene data show CDR1 as GTSNPN and CDR2 as SVGIG (reference sequence). The CDR3 spells CAWSVGNTEAFF. The CDR3 region has the DNA TGTGCCTGGAGTGTAGGGAACACTGAAGCTTTCTTT.

This clonotype was observed a few times. This chain joins TRBV29-1 and TRBJ2-1; 7 bases line up with TRBD2. Germline CDR1 SQVTM, CDR2 ANQGSEA. The CDR3 extends over 12 amino acids. The V and J ends lost 7 bases and 4 bases, in that order; junction bases with no gene match: 4. Here the CDR3 DNA reads TGCAGCGCAGAAGCGGGGTACAATGAGCAGTTCTTC. Its translation is CSAEAGYNEQFF.

V and J are TRBV7-8 and TRBJ2-7; 8 nucleotides align to TRBD1. This CDR3 has 17 residues. Trimming cost V 5 bases and J 5 bases; bases outside gene matches: 17. Germline V gene lookup returns CDR1 SGHVS and CDR2 FQNEAQ. The CDR3 region has the DNA TGTGCCAGCAGCACCCACTCCTGGGACAGGCGTAGCAACGAGCAGTACTTC. Its translation is CASSTHSWDRRSNEQYF.

J is TRBJ2-3 and V is TRBV10-2, with D perhaps given as TRBD1 or TRBD2 (6 bases each). Near its end, the DNA agrees better with TRBJ2-7, so the J call may be wrong. Per the germline V gene, CDR1 is WSHSY and CDR2 is SAAADI. CDR3 size: 16 residues. CDR3 loop: CASGEPGGLAPDTQYF. In DNA, the CDR3 is TGCGCCAGCGGGGAGCCCGGGGGCCTAGCCCCAGATACGCAGTACTTC.

About this clonotype: This is likely a read error, given that the CDR3 carries no conserved phenylalanine or tryptophan at its end. The DNA is left out, because the CDR3 cannot be placed on it with certainty; the CDR3 is given as TCRdb lists it. The rearrangement joins TRBV6-1 to TRBJ1-6; the DNA was not compared with TRBD1, the D call given in the table. The length of the CDR3 is 10 amino acids, counting both ends. Germline V gives CDR1 MNHNS, CDR2 SASEGT. CDR3 residues: CASSEDQGAR.

This clonotype was seen just once. This chain joins TRBV3-1 and TRBJ2-6; 7 positions agree with TRBD2. The tail of the sequence fits TRBJ2-7 better, so the J call may be wrong. This CDR3 is built from 17 residues. Germline V gives CDR1 LGHDT, CDR2 YNNKEL (reference sequence). The CDR3 is CASSRVLERGAQGTQYF. The CDR3 DNA sequence: TGTGCCAGCAGCCGAGTCTTGGAGCGGGGAGCCCAGGGCACGCAGTACTTC.

In its sample, this clonotype was seen a few times. This clone may be a read error of a much larger clone one base away. V is TRBV4-2 and J is TRBJ2-5, with 9 bases matching TRBD2. Per germline, CDR1 LGHNA and CDR2 YNFKEQ. V trimming: 1 base; J trimming: 11 bases; junction bases outside the gene matches: 14. CDR3 size: 16 residues. The CDR3 reads CASSQVNSGRTHEQYF. In DNA form, the CDR3 reads TGTGCCAGCAGCCAAGTCAATAGCGGGAGAACCCATGAGCAGTACTTC.

This clonotype has only one observation. The chain employs TRBV6-5 and TRBJ2-5; tentatively, D is TRBD1 (6 bases). Trimming removed 0 bases from V and 5 bases from J, with 13 bases in between. CDR3 length: 15 amino acids. CDR1 and CDR2 (germline): MNHEY, SVGAGI. Here the CDR3 DNA reads TGTGCCAGCAGTTACTCTGGGTCCAGGGGTGAGACCCAGTACTTC. Protein: CASSYSGSRGETQYF.

This CDR3 is CASRGALGADTQYF. CDR3 sequence (DNA): TGTGCCAGCAGAGGGGCGCTTGGGGCAGATACGCAGTATTTT. The chain is built from TRBV6-1 and TRBJ2-3; tentatively, D is TRBD1 (5 bases). This CDR3 comprises 14 residues. V shed 6 bases and J shed 4 bases, with 14 bases lying between them. Germline V gives CDR1 MNHNS, CDR2 SASEGT.

With respect to this clonotype: The junction and the germline gene differ at one end; a read error may be behind it. V usage is TRBV25-1 and J usage is TRBJ2-4; D might be TRBD2 (6 bases). Germline lookup yields CDR1 MGHDK and CDR2 SYGVNS. The CDR3 sequence is 14 residues long. This CDR3 reads CASRGMGGKDIQYF. CDR3 nucleotides: TGTGCCAGCAGGGGGATGGGAGGCAAAGACATTCAGTACTTC.

The J gene is TRBJ2-4, the V gene TRBV10-1; TRBD1 is a possible D gene (5 bases). In germline, CDR1 is WNHNN, CDR2 SYGVQD (reference sequence). With 6 bases removed from V and 12 bases from J, the gap between germline ends came to 21 bases. The CDR3 is made up of 14 amino acids. This chain's CDR3 is CASRGLRAKDTQYF. CDR3 nucleotide sequence: TGCGCCAGCAGGGGGCTGCGTGCCAAAGACACTCAGTACTTC.

This chain links TRBV6-1 with TRBJ2-4; D is unclear. CDR3 size: 16 residues. The V end was cut by 8 bases, the J end by 0 bases, with 17 bases between. The germline CDR1 and CDR2 sequences are MNHNS and SASEGT. Here the CDR3 reads CASRETWMRAKNIQYF. CDR3 nucleotides: TGTGCCAGCCGCGAAACGTGGATGAGAGCCAAAAACATTCAGTACTTC.

Worth noting for this clonotype: The junction differs from germline at one of its ends, possibly a read error. CDR3 sequence reads: CASGPRGINNEYIF. CDR3 bases: TGTGCCAGCGGGCCCAGGGGGATTAACAATGAATATATCTTT. This chain links TRBV6-1 with TRBJ1-1, with TRBD1 matching over 7 bases. This CDR3 has 14 residues. Germline V gives CDR1 MNHNS, CDR2 SASEGT.

This clonotype occurred a few times. This rearrangement joins TRBV20-1 to TRBJ2-5; the D gene is possibly TRBD2 (6 bases). The germline gives CDR1 DFQATT, CDR2 SNEGSKA (reference sequence). V was shortened by 2 bases and J by 2 bases, with 18 bases between the two germline ends. This CDR3 is 16 amino acids long. Here the CDR3 reads CSARIPTAGRQETQYF. In nucleotides, the CDR3 is TGCAGTGCTAGAATACCCACGGCGGGACGTCAAGAGACCCAGTACTTC.

This clonotype appeared many times. The CDR3 nucleotides read TGTGCCAGCAGTTTCGGGGGGGTAGATACGCAGTATTTT. Its protein is CASSFGGVDTQYF. V gene TRBV12-3 or TRBV12-4 combines with J gene TRBJ2-3; 8 bases agree with TRBD2. This CDR3 contains 13 residues. Trimming took 3 bases from V and 5 from J; bases not matched to a gene: 1.

As concerns this clonotype: At one of its ends the junction is not consistent with the germline gene, which may arise from a read error. The genes are TRBV10-3 and TRBJ2-4; D may be TRBD1 (6 bases). Looked up from germline, CDR1 is ENHRY and CDR2 is SYGVKD. The CDR3 contains 15 residues. Here the CDR3 DNA reads TGTGGCCGCGGTAGGGGGATGGGGGCCACAGACATGCAGTACTTC. Translated: CGRGRGMGATDMQYF.